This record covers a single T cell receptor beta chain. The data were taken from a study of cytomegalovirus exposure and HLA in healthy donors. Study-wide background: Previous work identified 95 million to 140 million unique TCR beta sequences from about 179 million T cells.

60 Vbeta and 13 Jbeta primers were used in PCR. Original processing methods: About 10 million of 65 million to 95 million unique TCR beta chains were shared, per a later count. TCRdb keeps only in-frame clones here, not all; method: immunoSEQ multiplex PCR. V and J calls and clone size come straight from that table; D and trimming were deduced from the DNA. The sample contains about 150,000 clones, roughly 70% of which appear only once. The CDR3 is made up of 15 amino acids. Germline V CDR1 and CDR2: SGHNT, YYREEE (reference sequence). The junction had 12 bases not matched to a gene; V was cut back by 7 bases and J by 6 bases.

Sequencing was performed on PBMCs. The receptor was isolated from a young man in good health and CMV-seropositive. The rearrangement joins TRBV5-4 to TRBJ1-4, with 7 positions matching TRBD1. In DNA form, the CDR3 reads TGTGCCAGCGCCCCGGTGGGGACAGAGGATGAAAAACTGTTTTTT. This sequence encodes CASAPVGTEDEKLFF.